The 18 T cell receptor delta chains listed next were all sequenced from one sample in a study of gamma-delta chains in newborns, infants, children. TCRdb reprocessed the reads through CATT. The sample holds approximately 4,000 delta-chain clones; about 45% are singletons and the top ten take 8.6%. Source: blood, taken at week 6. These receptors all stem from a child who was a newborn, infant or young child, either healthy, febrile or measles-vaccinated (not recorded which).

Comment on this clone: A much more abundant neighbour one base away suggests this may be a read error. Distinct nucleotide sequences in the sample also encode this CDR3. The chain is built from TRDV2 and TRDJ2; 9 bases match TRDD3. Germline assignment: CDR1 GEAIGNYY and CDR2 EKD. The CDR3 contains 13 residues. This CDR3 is CACDTWGMAQLFF. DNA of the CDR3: TGTGCCTGCGACACCTGGGGGATGGCACAACTCTTCTTT.

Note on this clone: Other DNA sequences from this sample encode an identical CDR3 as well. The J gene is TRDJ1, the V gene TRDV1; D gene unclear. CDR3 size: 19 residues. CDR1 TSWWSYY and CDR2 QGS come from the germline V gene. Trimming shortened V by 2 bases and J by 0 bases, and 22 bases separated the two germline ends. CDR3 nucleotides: TGTGCTCTTGGGGAAGAAGGTTTGGGAATTCTAAAGTACACCGATAAACTCATCTTT. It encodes CALGEEGLGILKYTDKLIF.

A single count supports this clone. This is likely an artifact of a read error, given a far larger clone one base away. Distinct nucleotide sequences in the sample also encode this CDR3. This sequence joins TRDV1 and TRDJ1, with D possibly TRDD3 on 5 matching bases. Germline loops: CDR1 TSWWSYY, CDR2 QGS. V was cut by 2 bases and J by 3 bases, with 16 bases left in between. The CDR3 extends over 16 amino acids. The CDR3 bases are TGTGCTCTTGGGGAAAAGCCCACCGGGGGGTCCGATAAACTCATCTTT. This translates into CALGEKPTGGSDKLIF.

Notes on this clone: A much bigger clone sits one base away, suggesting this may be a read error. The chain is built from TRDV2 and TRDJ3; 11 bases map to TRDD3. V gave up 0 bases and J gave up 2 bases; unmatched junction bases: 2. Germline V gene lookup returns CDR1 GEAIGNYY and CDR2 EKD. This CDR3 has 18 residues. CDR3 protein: CACDTILGDTWDTRQMFF. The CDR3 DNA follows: TGTGCCTGTGACACCATACTGGGGGATACCTGGGACACCCGACAGATGTTTTTC.

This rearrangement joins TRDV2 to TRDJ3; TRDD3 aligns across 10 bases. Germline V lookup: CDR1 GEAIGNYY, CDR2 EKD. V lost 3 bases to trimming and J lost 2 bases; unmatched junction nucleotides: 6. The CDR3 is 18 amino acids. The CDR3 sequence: CACDDWGIDPWDTRQMFF. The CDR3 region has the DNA TGTGCCTGTGACGACTGGGGGATTGATCCCTGGGACACCCGACAGATGTTTTTC.

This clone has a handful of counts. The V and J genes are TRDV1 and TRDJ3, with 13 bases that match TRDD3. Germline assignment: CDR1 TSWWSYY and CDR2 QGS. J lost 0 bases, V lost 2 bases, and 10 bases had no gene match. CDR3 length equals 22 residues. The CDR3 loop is CALGEERVLGDTRSWDTRQMFF. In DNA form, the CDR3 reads TGTGCTCTTGGGGAAGAAAGGGTACTGGGGGATACGCGCTCCTGGGACACCCGACAGATGTTTTTC.

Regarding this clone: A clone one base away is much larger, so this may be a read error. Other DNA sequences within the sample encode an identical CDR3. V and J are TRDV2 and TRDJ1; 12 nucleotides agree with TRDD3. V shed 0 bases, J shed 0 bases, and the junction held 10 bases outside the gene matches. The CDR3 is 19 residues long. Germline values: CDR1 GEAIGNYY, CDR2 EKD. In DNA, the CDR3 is TGTGCCTGTGACACCGTTACTGGGGGATACCCCCTGTACACCGATAAACTCATCTTT. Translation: CACDTVTGGYPLYTDKLIF.

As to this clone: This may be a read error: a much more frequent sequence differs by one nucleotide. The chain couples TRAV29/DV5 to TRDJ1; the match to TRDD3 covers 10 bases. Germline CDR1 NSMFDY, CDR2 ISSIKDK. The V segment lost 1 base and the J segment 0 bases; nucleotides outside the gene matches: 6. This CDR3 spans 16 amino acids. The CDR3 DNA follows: TGTGCAGCAAGCTGTGGGGGATACACGTACACCGATAAACTCATCTTT. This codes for CAASCGGYTYTDKLIF.

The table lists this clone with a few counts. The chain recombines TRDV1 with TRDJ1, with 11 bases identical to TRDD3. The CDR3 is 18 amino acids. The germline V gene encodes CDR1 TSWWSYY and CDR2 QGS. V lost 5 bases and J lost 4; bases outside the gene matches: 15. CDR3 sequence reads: CALGSPHPVLGDSDKLIF. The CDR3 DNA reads TGTGCTCTTGGGTCCCCACATCCGGTACTGGGGGATAGCGATAAACTCATCTTT.

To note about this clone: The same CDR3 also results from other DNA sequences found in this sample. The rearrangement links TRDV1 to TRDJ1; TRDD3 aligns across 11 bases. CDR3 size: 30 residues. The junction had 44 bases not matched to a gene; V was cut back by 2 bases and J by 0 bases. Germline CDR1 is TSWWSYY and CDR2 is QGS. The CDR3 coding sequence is TGTGCTCTTGGGGAAGGGTACCAAACTCCTCCTACAAGCTTACCTTGGGCTGGGGGATACAAAGGGCACGACACCGATAAACTCATCTTT. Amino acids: CALGEGYQTPPTSLPWAGGYKGHDTDKLIF.

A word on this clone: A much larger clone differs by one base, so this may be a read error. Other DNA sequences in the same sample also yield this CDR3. CDR3 bases: TGTGCCTGTGACCCGTTACTGGGGGTCTTACAACACACCGATAAGCTCATCTTT. It encodes CACDPLLGVLQHTDKLIF. The V gene is TRDV2, the J gene TRDJ1, with 8 nucleotides matching TRDD3. Germline V gene sequence: CDR1 GEAIGNYY, CDR2 EKD. The CDR3 length is 18 residues.

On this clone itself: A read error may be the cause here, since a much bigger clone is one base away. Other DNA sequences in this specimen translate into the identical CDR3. CDR3 in amino acids: CACDYSTSSWDTRQMFF. CDR3 DNA sequence: TGTGCCTGCGACTACTCCACATCCTCCTGGGACACCCGACAGATGTTTTTC. The chain employs TRDV2 and TRDJ3; no clear D gene. The CDR3 length is 17 residues. V gave up 7 bases and J gave up 0 bases, with 15 bases separating them. Germline CDR1 is GEAIGNYY and CDR2 is EKD.

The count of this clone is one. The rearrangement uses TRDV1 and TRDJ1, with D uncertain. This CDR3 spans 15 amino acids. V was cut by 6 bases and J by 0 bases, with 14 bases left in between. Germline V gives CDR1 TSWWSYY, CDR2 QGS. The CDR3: CALGAEPVNTDKLIF. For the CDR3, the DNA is TGTGCTCTTGGAGCAGAACCCGTGAACACCGATAAACTCATCTTT.

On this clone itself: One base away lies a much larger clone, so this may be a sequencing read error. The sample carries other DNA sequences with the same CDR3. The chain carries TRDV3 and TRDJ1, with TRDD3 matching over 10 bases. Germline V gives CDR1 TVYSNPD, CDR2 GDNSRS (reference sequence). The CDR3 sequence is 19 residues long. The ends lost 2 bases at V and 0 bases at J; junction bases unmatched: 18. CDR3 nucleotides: TGTGCCTTTTTCTCTCGGGGTGGGGGATACTTGGGAGACACCGATAAACTCATCTTT. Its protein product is CAFFSRGGGYLGDTDKLIF.

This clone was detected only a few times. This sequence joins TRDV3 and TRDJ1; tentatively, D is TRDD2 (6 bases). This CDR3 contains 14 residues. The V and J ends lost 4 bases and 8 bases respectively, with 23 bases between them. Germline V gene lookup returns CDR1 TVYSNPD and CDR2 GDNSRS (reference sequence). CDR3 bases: TGTGCCTCGCCTTCCCGTTCCGATACCGGGAAACTCATCTTT. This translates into CASPSRSDTGKLIF.

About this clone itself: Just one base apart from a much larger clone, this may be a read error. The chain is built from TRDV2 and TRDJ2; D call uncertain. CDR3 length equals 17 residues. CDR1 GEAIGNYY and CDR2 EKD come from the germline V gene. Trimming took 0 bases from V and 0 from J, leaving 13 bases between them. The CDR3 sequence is CACDTVVEEALTAQLFF. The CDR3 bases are TGTGCCTGTGACACCGTGGTGGAGGAAGCTTTGACAGCACAACTCTTCTTT.

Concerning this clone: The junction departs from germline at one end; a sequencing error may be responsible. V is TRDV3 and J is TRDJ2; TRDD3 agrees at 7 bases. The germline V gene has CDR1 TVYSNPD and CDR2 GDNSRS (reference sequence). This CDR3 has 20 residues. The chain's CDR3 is CAFSAFTGVHGVALTAQLFF. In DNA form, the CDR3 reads TGTGCCTTTTCTGCGTTTACTGGGGTGCATGGGGTGGCTTTGACAGCACAGCTCTTCTTT.

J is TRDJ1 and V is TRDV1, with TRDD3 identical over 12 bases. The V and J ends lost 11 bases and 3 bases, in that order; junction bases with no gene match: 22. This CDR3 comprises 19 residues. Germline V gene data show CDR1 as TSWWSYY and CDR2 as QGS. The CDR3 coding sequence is TGTGCTTTTAATGTCGATCTACTTCCTGGGGGATACGCTGCCGATAAACTCATCTTT. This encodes CAFNVDLLPGGYAADKLIF.